These 27 T cell receptor beta chains originate from one sample sequenced in a study of cytomegalovirus exposure and HLA in healthy donors. 13 Jbeta primers and 60 Vbeta primers were used for the PCR. Assay used: immunoSEQ multiplex PCR; TCRdb lists only in-frame clones, some missing. The data contain 100,000 or so clones, roughly 82% of them singletons. Sequencing was carried out using PBMCs. These TCRs come from a man aged 25-45 years in good health and CMV-seropositive.

CDR3 amino acids: CASSPVRDSYNEQFF. For the CDR3, the DNA is TGTGCCAGCTCACCAGTCAGGGACTCCTACAATGAGCAGTTCTTC. The genes are TRBV18 and TRBJ2-1; tentative D call: TRBD1 (5 bases). The CDR3 totals 15 residues. Germline V gene lookup returns CDR1 KGHSH and CDR2 LQKENI. The V gene lost 2 bases and the J gene lost 0 bases, with 8 bases spanning the gap.

The chain recombines TRBV5-4 with TRBJ2-7; 9 bases agree with TRBD1. With V trimmed by 10 bases and J by 4 bases, 12 bases remained unmatched. Per germline, CDR1 SGHNT and CDR2 YYREEE (reference sequence). This CDR3 is built from 14 residues. CDR3: CAFSGRDRDYEQYF. The CDR3, as DNA: TGTGCCTTCTCCGGCCGGGACAGGGATTACGAGCAGTACTTC.

J is TRBJ2-5 and V is TRBV5-1; 9 bases match TRBD1. The trim removed 4 bases at V and 4 bases at J, leaving 2 bases unmatched. The CDR3 has 13 amino acids. The germline CDR1 and CDR2 sequences are SGHRS and YFSETQ. In DNA, the CDR3 is TGCGCCAGCAGCAGGGACAGGGTAGAGACCCAGTACTTC. Translation: CASSRDRVETQYF. The full variable domain, with the rest looked up from reference TRBV5-1 and TRBJ2-5, is KAGVTQTPRYLIKTRGQQVTLSCSPISGHRSVSWYQQTPGQGLQFLFEYFSETQRNKGNFPGRFSGRQFSNSRSEMNVSTLELGDSALYLCASSRDRVETQYFGPGTRLLVL.

This chain uses TRBV6-5 with TRBJ1-5, with 7 bases fitting TRBD1. The CDR3 runs to 13 residues. Germline CDR1 is MNHEY and CDR2 is SVGAGI. V lost 6 bases and J lost 3; bases outside the gene matches: 2. This CDR3 is CASRGTDNQPQHF. Written as DNA, the CDR3 is TGTGCCAGCAGGGGGACAGACAATCAGCCCCAGCATTTT.

The V call is TRBV29-1, the J call TRBJ2-1; 9 nucleotides agree with TRBD2. Per the germline V gene, CDR1 is SQVTM and CDR2 is ANQGSEA. V shed 7 bases and J 1 base; nucleotides not matched to a gene: 8. The CDR3 is 15 residues long. Written as DNA, the CDR3 is TGCAGCGCCCCTGGGACTAGCCGGTCCTACAATGAGCAGTTCTTC. Protein product: CSAPGTSRSYNEQFF.

V gene TRBV25-1 combines with J gene TRBJ2-1; 10 bases fit TRBD2. Trimming cost V 3 bases and J 0 bases; bases outside gene matches: 8. Germline V CDR1 and CDR2: MGHDK, SYGVNS. This CDR3 is built from 18 residues. This CDR3 reads CASSEAAGGLDSYNEQFF. The CDR3 nucleotides are TGTGCCAGCAGTGAGGCAGCGGGAGGGCTAGACTCCTACAATGAGCAGTTCTTC.

This chain connects TRBV9 to TRBJ2-3, with TRBD2 identical over 11 bases. The length of the CDR3 is 19 residues. Trimming took 0 bases from V and 0 from J; bases not matched to a gene: 9. Germline CDR1 and CDR2: SGDLS and YYNGEE. The DNA for the CDR3 is TGTGCCAGCAGCGTAGGGTCGGGACTAGCGGTTTCTAGCACAGATACGCAGTATTTT. It specifies CASSVGSGLAVSSTDTQYF.

The J gene is TRBJ2-3, the V gene TRBV4-3, with TRBD2 matching over 7 bases. The CDR3 runs 16 residues. Trimming removed 0 bases from V and 4 bases from J; junction bases left unmatched: 7. Germline CDR1 is LGHNA and CDR2 is YSLEER. DNA of the CDR3: TGCGCCAGCAGCCAAGATAGGGGCGGGAGTGCAGATACGCAGTATTTT. Its protein product is CASSQDRGGSADTQYF.

V and J are TRBV18 and TRBJ2-1; TRBD1 is a possible D gene (5 bases). The CDR3 sequence is 13 residues long. Germline CDR1 KGHSH, CDR2 LQKENI. V was clipped by 0 bases and J by 5 bases, with 5 bases between them. CDR3 region: CASSPPDNNEQFF. CDR3 DNA sequence: TGTGCCAGCTCACCACCGGACAACAATGAGCAGTTCTTC.

V and J are TRBV6-1 and TRBJ1-2; 9 bases map to TRBD1. CDR3 length: 15 amino acids. Unmatched junction bases numbered 7, after V lost 4 bases and J lost 4 bases. The germline V gene has CDR1 MNHNS and CDR2 SASEGT. This CDR3 is CASSVQGALVYGYTF. Written as DNA, the CDR3 is TGTGCCAGCAGTGTACAGGGGGCGCTTGTCTATGGCTACACCTTC.

V is TRBV7-9 and J is TRBJ2-1; 8 nucleotides match TRBD2. Germline V gene data show CDR1 as SEHNR and CDR2 as FQNEAQ (reference sequence). The J segment lost 8 bases and the V segment lost 6 bases, leaving 9 bases of the junction unmatched. CDR3 size: 14 residues. This CDR3 is CASSSGDPRDEQFF. The CDR3 DNA reads TGTGCCAGCAGTAGCGGGGACCCCAGGGATGAGCAGTTCTTC.

The CDR3 coding sequence is TGCGCCAGCAGCTTGTGGCAGGGGAGCACAGATACGCAGTATTTT. Translating it yields CASSLWQGSTDTQYF. V gene TRBV5-1 combines with J gene TRBJ2-3, with D perhaps matching TRBD1 (6 bases). CDR3 length equals 15 residues. The V end was cut by 1 base, the J end by 0 bases, with 9 bases between. Germline V CDR1 and CDR2: SGHRS, YFSETQ.

The rearrangement links TRBV7-2 to TRBJ2-5, with D possibly TRBD1 on 6 matching bases. CDR1 is SGHTA, CDR2 FQGNSA, per germline. V was cut by 5 bases and J by 3 bases, with 19 bases left in between. The CDR3 is 16 amino acids. CDR3 DNA: TGTGCCAGCAGCCCACCCGCGTGGGGGCGGGAAGAGACCCAGTACTTC. Protein sequence: CASSPPAWGREETQYF.

The rearrangement joins TRBV19 to TRBJ2-3; TRBD2 aligns across 11 bases. The CDR3 has 16 amino acids. The germline V gene encodes CDR1 LNHDA and CDR2 SQIVND (reference sequence). Losses at the gene ends were 5 bases for V and 2 bases for J; bases not matched to a gene: 6. DNA of the CDR3: TGTGCCAGTAGTGCCCCGACTAGCGGGGCCACAGATACGCAGTATTTT. Translation gives CASSAPTSGATDTQYF.

The chain uses TRBV12-5 and TRBJ2-2; 7 nucleotides match TRBD2. The CDR3 sequence is 15 residues long. V shed 2 bases, J shed 4 bases, and the junction held 4 bases outside the gene matches. Germline values: CDR1 LGHNT, CDR2 FRNRAP. The CDR3 loop reads CASGLTGGPTGELFF. The CDR3 coding sequence is TGTGCTAGTGGTTTGACGGGAGGCCCCACCGGGGAGCTGTTTTTT.

The CDR3, as DNA: TGTGCCAGCAGTGAAATACAGGGTACTGGAAACACCATATATTTT. This translates into CASSEIQGTGNTIYF. The genes are TRBV2 and TRBJ1-3, with D perhaps TRBD1 (6 bases). This CDR3 region has 15 residues. V lost 2 bases and J 2 bases, leaving 10 bases between the germline ends. The germline gives CDR1 SNHLY, CDR2 FYNNEI.

The chain employs TRBV6-5 and TRBJ2-5; TRBD1 matches 11 bases. Germline CDR1 and CDR2: MNHEY and SVGAGI. J was trimmed by 4 bases and V by 5 bases; bases with no gene match: 6. The CDR3 is 15 residues long. CDR3 DNA sequence: TGTGCCAGCAGTGTAGGGACAGGGGGGAGAGAGACCCAGTACTTC. Translated, it gives CASSVGTGGRETQYF.

V is TRBV19 and J is TRBJ2-3; TRBD2 agrees at 13 bases. The V and J ends lost 4 bases and 4 bases, in that order; junction bases with no gene match: 5. The CDR3 contains 16 residues. Germline V gives CDR1 LNHDA, CDR2 SQIVND (reference sequence). The CDR3 region is CASSTQLAGGPDTQYF. Written as DNA, the CDR3 is TGTGCCAGTAGTACCCAACTAGCGGGAGGGCCAGATACGCAGTATTTT.

The chain combines TRBV10-3 with TRBJ1-1; the D gene is possibly TRBD1 (5 bases). CDR1 is ENHRY, CDR2 SYGVKD, per germline. Deletions cut 4 bases from V and 4 bases from J, with 13 bases between. The CDR3 covers 14 residues. CDR3 sequence reads: CAISGGGGGTEAFF. The CDR3 DNA is TGTGCCATCAGTGGGGGTGGGGGAGGCACTGAAGCTTTCTTT.

This clone has just one count. This chain links TRBV27 with TRBJ2-1, with 10 bases that match TRBD2. J was trimmed by 5 bases and V by 2 bases; bases with no gene match: 6. The germline CDR1 and CDR2 sequences are MNHEY and SMNVEV (reference sequence). This CDR3 contains 16 residues. CDR3 sequence: CASSLPWTSGNNEQFF. The CDR3 DNA is TGTGCCAGCAGTTTACCGTGGACTAGCGGAAACAATGAGCAGTTCTTC.

V gene TRBV7-9 combines with J gene TRBJ2-2, with D unclear. CDR1 and CDR2 from the germline V gene are SEHNR and FQNEAQ (reference sequence). This CDR3 comprises 13 residues. The CDR3 protein is CASNVGNTGELFF. The CDR3 DNA reads as TGTGCTTCCAATGTCGGTAACACCGGGGAGCTGTTTTTT.

The J gene is TRBJ2-3, the V gene TRBV4-1; the D gene is possibly TRBD1 (6 bases). V was trimmed by 0 bases and J by 4 bases, leaving 14 bases between them. The CDR3 sequence is 16 residues long. Germline loops: CDR1 MGHRA, CDR2 YSYEKL. The CDR3 nucleotides are TGCGCCAGCAGCCAAGATGGAACAGGGCTGTCAGATACGCAGTATTTT. Protein sequence: CASSQDGTGLSDTQYF.

This clone has only one observation. The chain recombines TRBV14 with TRBJ2-3; 8 bases agree with TRBD2. Germline V CDR1 and CDR2: SGHDN, FVKESK. After removal of 2 bases from V and 2 bases from J, the junction contained 6 bases not matched to a gene. This CDR3 is built from 16 residues. Here the CDR3 DNA reads TGTGCCAGCAGCCAAAAAAGGGGACTAGACACAGATACGCAGTATTTT. As protein: CASSQKRGLDTDTQYF. Looking up the rest from reference TRBV14 and TRBJ2-3 gives the full variable domain: EAGVTQFPSHSVIEKGQTVTLRCDPISGHDNLYWYRRVMGKEIKFLLHFVKESKQDESGMPNNRFLAERTGGTYSTLKVQPAELEDSGVYFCASSQKRGLDTDTQYFGPGTRLTVL.

Note on this clone: The junction departs from germline at one end; a sequencing error may be responsible. This chain joins TRBV7-9 and TRBJ2-1; TRBD2 matches at 10 bases. CDR1 is SEHNR, CDR2 FQNEAQ, per germline (reference sequence). CDR3 length equals 16 residues. CDR3 sequence: CSSRTTSGDSYNEQFF. CDR3 bases: TGTTCCAGCAGGACTACTAGCGGGGACTCCTACAATGAGCAGTTCTTC.

The genes are TRBV28 and TRBJ2-1, with 10 bases fitting TRBD2. CDR1 MDHEN and CDR2 SYDVKM come from the germline V gene. The CDR3 runs to 15 residues. The J segment lost 5 bases and the V segment lost 1 base, leaving 2 bases of the junction unmatched. CDR3 in DNA: TGTGCCAGCAGTTTATCTAGCGGGGGAAACAATGAGCAGTTCTTC. Translating it yields CASSLSSGGNNEQFF.

V and J are TRBV30 and TRBJ1-4; maybe TRBD1 (6 bases). CDR3 size: 15 residues. Germline values: CDR1 GTSNPN, CDR2 SVGIG (reference sequence). Trimming stripped 8 bases from V and 4 bases from J, with 20 bases between. The CDR3 spells CAGRPGHGDNEKLFF. The CDR3 DNA reads TGTGCCGGACGACCGGGACACGGCGATAATGAAAAACTGTTTTTT.

The sample holds a few counts of this clone. V gene TRBV19 combines with J gene TRBJ1-4, with D perhaps TRBD1 (6 bases). V was shortened by 1 base and J by 0 bases, with 15 bases between the two germline ends. This CDR3 comprises 18 residues. The germline gives CDR1 LNHDA, CDR2 SQIVND (reference sequence). This CDR3 is CASSIGRGGPATNEKLFF. DNA of the CDR3: TGTGCCAGTAGTATAGGACGTGGGGGCCCGGCAACTAATGAAAAACTGTTTTTT.